Each of the 25 T cell receptor beta chains below was sequenced from the same sample in a study of T cell changes during pregnancy in multiple sclerosis. Clones were read by immunoSEQ multiplex PCR, and TCRdb kept only the in-frame ones, dropping some. The table has over 30,000 clones, 80% to 90% seen once. The sample in question was CD4+ T cells from peripheral blood mononuclear cells, obtained before pregnancy. The receptors stem from a female donor with multiple sclerosis, enrolled in a pregnancy study.

V gene TRBV19 combines with J gene TRBJ2-5; no clear D gene. The ends were cut back, 3 bases at V and 5 bases at J, with 10 bases in the middle. Per germline, CDR1 LNHDA and CDR2 SQIVND (reference sequence). CDR3 length: 13 residues. As DNA, the CDR3 is TGTGCCAGTAGTATCACATTGGAGGAGACCCAGTACTTC. This sequence encodes CASSITLEETQYF.

The table lists this clone with a count of one. V gene TRBV4-2 combines with J gene TRBJ2-1; 7 positions match TRBD2. Germline V gene sequence: CDR1 LGHNA, CDR2 YNFKEQ. This CDR3 region has 16 residues. J lost 0 bases, V lost 1 base, and 3 bases had no gene match. The CDR3 DNA reads as TGTGCCAGCAGCCAAGGGGGGGGAAGCTCCTACAATGAGCAGTTCTTC. Its protein is CASSQGGGSSYNEQFF.

This chain uses TRBV7-9 with TRBJ2-3; 7 bases fit TRBD2. CDR1 SEHNR and CDR2 FQNEAQ come from the germline V gene (reference sequence). Trimming took 3 bases from V and 2 from J; bases not matched to a gene: 8. The CDR3 has 16 residues. In DNA form, the CDR3 reads TGTGCCAGCAGCTTCAAGGGAGGGCCTCACACAGATACGCAGTATTTT. Protein sequence: CASSFKGGPHTDTQYF.

The chain couples TRBV6-6 to TRBJ2-6, with 7 bases identical to TRBD2. The CDR3 has 16 residues. V was clipped by 10 bases and J by 1 base; unmatched bases: 10. Germline values: CDR1 MNHNY, CDR2 SVGAGI (reference sequence). CDR3 region: CATRGREQSGANVLTF. In DNA, the CDR3 is TGTGCCACCCGTGGGCGGGAGCAATCTGGGGCCAACGTCCTGACTTTC.

V usage is TRBV10-3 and J usage is TRBJ2-3; 7 bases match TRBD2. The CDR3 length is 16 residues. Losses at the gene ends were 1 base for V and 0 bases for J; bases not matched to a gene: 4. Germline V gene lookup returns CDR1 ENHRY and CDR2 SYGVKD. CDR3 amino acids: CAISELRGGSTDTQYF. The CDR3 DNA is TGTGCCATCAGTGAGTTGCGCGGGGGAAGCACAGATACGCAGTATTTT.

The rearrangement links TRBV21-1 to TRBJ1-2; whether TRBD1, the table's D call, matches the DNA was not checked. TRBV21-1 is designated a pseudogene. The CDR3 runs to 16 residues. The CDR3 protein is CASSFGQGCSAEGYTF. CDR3 sequence (DNA): TGTGCCAGCAGCTTCGGACAGGGTTGTTCGGCGGAAGGCTACACCTTC.

The chain is built from TRBV7-2 and TRBJ1-4; D remains unclear. Per germline, CDR1 SGHTA and CDR2 FQGNSA. This CDR3 is 14 amino acids long. The V end was cut by 6 bases, the J end by 0 bases, with 8 bases between. The chain's CDR3 is CASSPFATNEKLFF. CDR3 in DNA: TGTGCCAGCAGTCCTTTTGCAACTAATGAAAAACTGTTTTTT.

This clone has a single count. This chain links TRBV7-3 with TRBJ2-2, with TRBD2 identical over 9 bases. CDR1 is SGHTA, CDR2 FQGTGA, per germline. J lost 1 base, V lost 5 bases, and 11 bases had no gene match. The CDR3 has 18 residues. CDR3 nucleotides: TGTGCCAGCAGCCTAAGGGCGGGAGGGCTTGGGAACACCGGGGAGCTGTTTTTT. Protein: CASSLRAGGLGNTGELFF.

As DNA, the CDR3 is TGTGCCAGTAGCCCGGACAGCCTTACCTACAATGAGCAGTTCTTC. Translation: CASSPDSLTYNEQFF. The rearrangement links TRBV19 to TRBJ2-1; TRBD1 is a possible D gene (6 bases). CDR1 and CDR2 from the germline V gene are LNHDA and SQIVND (reference sequence). This CDR3 has 15 amino acids. V dropped 6 bases and J dropped 2 bases, with 14 bases sitting between them.

This sequence joins TRBV10-3 and TRBJ2-3; 9 bases match TRBD1. CDR3 length: 18 amino acids. V dropped 2 bases and J dropped 1; count of bases not matched to a gene: 10. Germline CDR1 reads ENHRY; CDR2 reads SYGVKD. CDR3 coding DNA: TGTGCCATCAGTGAGCCCCACGGACAGGGGACAGGCACAGATACGCAGTATTTT. Protein: CAISEPHGQGTGTDTQYF.

The rearrangement uses TRBV5-5 and TRBJ1-1; 10 bases map to TRBD1. J lost 7 bases, V lost 4 bases, and 7 bases had no gene match. The CDR3 loop spans 14 amino acids. The V gene's germline CDR1 is SGHKS and CDR2 YYEKEE (reference sequence). The DNA of the CDR3 is TGTGCCAGCAGCCCGTTGGGACAGGGGATTGAAGCTTTCTTT. This encodes CASSPLGQGIEAFF.

This chain uses TRBV6-6 with TRBJ1-5; possibly TRBD1 for D (6 bases). The length of the CDR3 is 14 residues. The V and J ends lost 4 bases and 4 bases respectively, with 11 bases between them. Germline values: CDR1 MNHNY, CDR2 SVGAGI (reference sequence). In DNA form, the CDR3 reads TGTGCCAGCAGTTTAGGGCAGGGGAATCAGCCCCAGCATTTT. Translation: CASSLGQGNQPQHF.

The rearrangement joins TRBV6-1 to TRBJ2-7, with TRBD1 matching over 8 bases. The CDR3 runs 14 residues. Germline V lookup: CDR1 MNHNS, CDR2 SASEGT. Unmatched junction bases numbered 6, after V lost 5 bases and J lost 3 bases. For the CDR3, the DNA is TGTGCCAGCAGTCCTCAGGGGGCGGGCTACGAGCAGTACTTC. Residues: CASSPQGAGYEQYF.

The chain joins TRBV4-1 to TRBJ1-1; a weak D match, TRBD1 (6 bases). With 6 bases removed from V and 0 bases from J, the gap between germline ends came to 17 bases. CDR3 length: 16 residues. Germline lookup yields CDR1 MGHRA and CDR2 YSYEKL. The CDR3 loop is CASSLMGNRVNTEAFF. The CDR3 DNA sequence: TGCGCCAGCAGTCTAATGGGGAACAGGGTGAACACTGAAGCTTTCTTT.

This chain joins TRBV29-1 and TRBJ2-2; 8 bases are a match to TRBD1. The V gene end was trimmed by 6 bases and the J gene end by 4 bases; junction bases not matched to a gene: 7. The CDR3 loop spans 14 amino acids. The V gene's germline CDR1 is SQVTM and CDR2 ANQGSEA. This chain's CDR3 is CSVEDRVGTGELFF. The CDR3 DNA reads TGCAGCGTGGAGGACAGGGTGGGCACCGGGGAGCTGTTTTTT.

This clone has only a few counts. The rearrangement joins TRBV5-4 to TRBJ2-3, with 7 bases identical to TRBD1. J was trimmed by 4 bases and V by 0 bases; bases with no gene match: 5. The CDR3 is 15 residues long. Germline CDR1 reads SGHNT; CDR2 reads YYREEE (reference sequence). CDR3 nucleotides: TGTGCCAGCAGCTTGGAGGGGGCTGCGGCAGATACGCAGTATTTT. Amino acid sequence: CASSLEGAAADTQYF. Filled out from reference TRBV5-4 and TRBJ2-3, the complete variable domain reads ETGVTQSPTHLIKTRGQQVTLRCSSQSGHNTVSWYQQALGQGPQFIFQYYREEENGRGNFPPRFSGLQFPNYSSELNVNALELDDSALYLCASSLEGAAADTQYFGPGTRLTVL.

The rearrangement joins TRBV30 to TRBJ1-4; no firm D call. The V gene's germline CDR1 is GTSNPN and CDR2 SVGIG (reference sequence). CDR3 length: 15 residues. The germline V and J ends were trimmed by 2 bases and 5 bases, with 15 bases remaining between them. This CDR3 is CAWSIGVGLNEKLFF. The CDR3 DNA follows: TGTGCCTGGAGTATCGGGGTCGGGTTGAATGAAAAACTGTTTTTT. Combining the CDR3 with reference TRBV30 and TRBJ1-4 gives the whole variable domain SQTIHQWPATLVQPVGSPLSLECTVEGTSNPNLYWYRQAAGRGLQLLFYSVGIGQISSEVPQNLSASRPQDRQFILSSKKLLLSDSGFYLCAWSIGVGLNEKLFFGSGTQLSVL.

V gene TRBV11-2 combines with J gene TRBJ1-1; TRBD1 matches at 9 bases. CDR1 SGHAT and CDR2 FQNNGV come from the germline V gene. V shed 5 bases, J shed 9 bases, and the junction held 4 bases outside the gene matches. The CDR3 has 12 amino acids. The CDR3 spells CASSRDRGKAFF. The CDR3 nucleotides read TGTGCCAGCAGCCGAGACAGGGGGAAAGCTTTCTTT.

This clone was seen a few times. J is TRBJ1-1 and V is TRBV5-1; unclear D gene. The CDR3 sequence is 14 residues long. The V gene's germline CDR1 is SGHRS and CDR2 YFSETQ. V was shortened by 5 bases and J by 5 bases, with 16 bases between the two germline ends. CDR3 loop: CASRTGSVLTEAFF. The CDR3 DNA reads as TGCGCCAGCAGGACGGGGTCAGTTTTGACTGAAGCTTTCTTT.

This chain uses TRBV30 with TRBJ1-2; D not resolved. Trimming removed 3 bases at V and 6 bases at J, with 8 bases between. This CDR3 is built from 11 residues. CDR1 and CDR2 (germline): GTSNPN, SVGIG (reference sequence). CDR3 sequence (DNA): TGTGCCTGGAGCTGGGAGGATGGCTACACCTTC. Translating gives CAWSWEDGYTF.

The chain joins TRBV18 to TRBJ2-7, with TRBD2 matching over 10 bases. V dropped 6 bases and J dropped 2; count of bases not matched to a gene: 10. The CDR3 length is 16 residues. Looked up from germline, CDR1 is KGHSH and CDR2 is LQKENI. Here the CDR3 reads CASSPLMSGRAYEQYF. CDR3 bases: TGTGCCAGCTCCCCCCTAATGAGCGGGAGGGCCTACGAGCAGTACTTC.

This clone has just one count. CDR3 DNA: TGCGCCAGCAGCTTGGGGACTAGCGGCACAGATACGCAGTATTTT. Translation gives CASSLGTSGTDTQYF. This sequence joins TRBV5-1 and TRBJ2-3; 9 bases are a match to TRBD2. CDR3 length equals 15 residues. Looked up from germline, CDR1 is SGHRS and CDR2 is YFSETQ. V shed 0 bases and J 1 base; nucleotides not matched to a gene: 0.

The rearrangement links TRBV7-9 to TRBJ1-4, with TRBD1 identical over 7 bases. The CDR3 is 13 residues long. V gave up 5 bases and J gave up 7 bases; unmatched junction bases: 4. Per germline, CDR1 SEHNR and CDR2 FQNEAQ (reference sequence). The CDR3 DNA follows: TGTGCCAGCAGCAAGGGGGCCGGTGAAAAACTGTTTTTT. Its protein is CASSKGAGEKLFF.

This rearrangement joins TRBV9 to TRBJ2-1; 13 bases are shared with TRBD2. V was pared by 3 bases and J by 12 bases, with 9 bases of the junction left unmatched. CDR3 length: 15 residues. The germline CDR1 and CDR2 sequences are SGDLS and YYNGEE. The CDR3 DNA sequence: TGTGCCAGCAGCGGAAGGACTAGCGGGAGAGAGCGGCAGTTCTTC. Translated: CASSGRTSGRERQFF.

V usage is TRBV4-2 and J usage is TRBJ2-1, with D maybe TRBD2 (6 bases). The CDR3 consists of 16 residues. Germline assignment: CDR1 LGHNA and CDR2 YNFKEQ. The V end was cut by 0 bases, the J end by 8 bases, with 17 bases between. The CDR3 reads CASSQEAGQWGDEQFF. CDR3 coding DNA: TGTGCCAGCAGCCAAGAAGCGGGCCAATGGGGCGATGAGCAGTTCTTC.